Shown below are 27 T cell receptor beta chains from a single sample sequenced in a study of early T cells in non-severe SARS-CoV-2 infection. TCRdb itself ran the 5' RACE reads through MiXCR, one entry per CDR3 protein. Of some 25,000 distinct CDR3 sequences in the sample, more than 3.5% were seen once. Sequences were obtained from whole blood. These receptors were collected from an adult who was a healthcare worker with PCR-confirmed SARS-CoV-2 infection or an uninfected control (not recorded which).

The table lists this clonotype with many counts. CDR3 DNA: TGCAGTGCGGAGAGACTAGCGGGAATCGATACGCAGTATTTT. It encodes CSAERLAGIDTQYF. The rearrangement links TRBV20-1 to TRBJ2-3, with 11 bases that match TRBD2. V shed 6 bases, J shed 6 bases, and the junction held 8 bases outside the gene matches. The germline V gene has CDR1 DFQATT and CDR2 SNEGSKA (reference sequence). This CDR3 has 14 amino acids.

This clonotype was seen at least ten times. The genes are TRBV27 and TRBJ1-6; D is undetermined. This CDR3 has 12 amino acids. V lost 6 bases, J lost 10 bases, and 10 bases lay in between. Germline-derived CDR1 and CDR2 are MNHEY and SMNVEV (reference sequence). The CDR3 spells CASRASLSPLHF. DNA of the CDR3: TGTGCCAGCAGGGCCTCCTTGTCACCCCTCCACTTT.

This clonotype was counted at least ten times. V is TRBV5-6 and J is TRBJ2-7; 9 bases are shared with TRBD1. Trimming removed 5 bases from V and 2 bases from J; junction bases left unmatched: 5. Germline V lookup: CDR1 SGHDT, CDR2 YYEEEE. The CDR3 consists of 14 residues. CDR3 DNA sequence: TGTGCCAGCAGTCGGACAGGGGTAGCCTACGAGCAGTACTTC. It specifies CASSRTGVAYEQYF.

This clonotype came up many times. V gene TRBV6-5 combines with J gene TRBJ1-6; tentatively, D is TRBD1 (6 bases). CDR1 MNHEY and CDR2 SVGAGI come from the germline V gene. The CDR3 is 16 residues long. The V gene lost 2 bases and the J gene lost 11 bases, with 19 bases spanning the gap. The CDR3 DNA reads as TGTGCCAGCAGTTACCTCCAGGACAGTACGAAGCCACCCCTCCACTTT. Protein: CASSYLQDSTKPPLHF.

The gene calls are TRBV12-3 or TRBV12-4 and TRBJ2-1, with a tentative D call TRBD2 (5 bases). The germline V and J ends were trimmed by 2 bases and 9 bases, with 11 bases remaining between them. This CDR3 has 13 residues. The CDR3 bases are TGTGCCAGCAGTTTAAAGGGAGAGAGTGAGCAGTTCTTC. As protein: CASSLKGESEQFF.

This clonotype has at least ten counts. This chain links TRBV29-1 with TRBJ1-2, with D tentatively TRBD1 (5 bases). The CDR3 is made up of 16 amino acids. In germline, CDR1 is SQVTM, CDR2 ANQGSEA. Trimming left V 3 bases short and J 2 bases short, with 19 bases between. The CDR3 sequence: CSVDLGGADGNYGYTF. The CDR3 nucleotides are TGCAGCGTTGATTTGGGAGGGGCAGACGGGAACTATGGCTACACCTTC.

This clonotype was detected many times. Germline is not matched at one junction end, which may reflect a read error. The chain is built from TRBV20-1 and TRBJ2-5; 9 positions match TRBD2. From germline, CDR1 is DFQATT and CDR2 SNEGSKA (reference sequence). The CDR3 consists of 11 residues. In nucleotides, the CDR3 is TGCAGTGCTAGAGAGGTTGGACTAGCGCATTTC. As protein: CSAREVGLAHF.

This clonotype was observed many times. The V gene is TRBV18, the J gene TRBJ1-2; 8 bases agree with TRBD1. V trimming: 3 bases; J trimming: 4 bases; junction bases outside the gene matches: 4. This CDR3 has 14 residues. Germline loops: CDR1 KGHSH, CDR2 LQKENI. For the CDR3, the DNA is TGTGCCAGCTCACCCCCGGGACAGGCCTATGGCTACACCTTC. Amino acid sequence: CASSPPGQAYGYTF.

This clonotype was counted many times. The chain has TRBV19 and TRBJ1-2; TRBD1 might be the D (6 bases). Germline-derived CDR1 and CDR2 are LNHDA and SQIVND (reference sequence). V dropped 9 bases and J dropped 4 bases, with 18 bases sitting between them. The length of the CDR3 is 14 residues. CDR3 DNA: TGTGCCAGCTCCAGTAGGGGGATGAGCTATGGCTACACCTTC. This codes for CASSSRGMSYGYTF.

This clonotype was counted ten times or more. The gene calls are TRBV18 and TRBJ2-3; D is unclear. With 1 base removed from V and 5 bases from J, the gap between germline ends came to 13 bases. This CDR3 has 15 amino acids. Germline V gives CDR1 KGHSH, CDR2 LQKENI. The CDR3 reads CASSPRFGLQDTQYF. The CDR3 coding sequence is TGTGCCAGCTCACCACGGTTCGGATTACAAGATACGCAGTATTTT.

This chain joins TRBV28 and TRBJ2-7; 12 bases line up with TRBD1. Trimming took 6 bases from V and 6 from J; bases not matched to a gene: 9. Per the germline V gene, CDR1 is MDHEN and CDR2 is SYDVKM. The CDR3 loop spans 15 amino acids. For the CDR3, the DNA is TGTGCCAGCAGGCGGGACAGGGGGCGCGATGTCGAGCAGTACTTC. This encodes CASRRDRGRDVEQYF.

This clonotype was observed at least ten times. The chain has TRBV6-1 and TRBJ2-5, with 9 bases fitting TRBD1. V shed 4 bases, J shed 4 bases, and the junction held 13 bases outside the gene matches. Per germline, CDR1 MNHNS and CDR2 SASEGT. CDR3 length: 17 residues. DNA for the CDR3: TGTGCCAGCAGTGTAACAGGGGGCGCAGGTTCTAGAGAGACCCAGTACTTC. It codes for CASSVTGGAGSRETQYF.

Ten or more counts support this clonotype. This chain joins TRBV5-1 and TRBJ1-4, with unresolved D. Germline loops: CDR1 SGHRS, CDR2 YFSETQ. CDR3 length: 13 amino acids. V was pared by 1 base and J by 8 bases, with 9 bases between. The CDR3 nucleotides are TGCGCCAGCAGCTTGTCTCCGACCGAAAAACTGTTTTTT. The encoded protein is CASSLSPTEKLFF.

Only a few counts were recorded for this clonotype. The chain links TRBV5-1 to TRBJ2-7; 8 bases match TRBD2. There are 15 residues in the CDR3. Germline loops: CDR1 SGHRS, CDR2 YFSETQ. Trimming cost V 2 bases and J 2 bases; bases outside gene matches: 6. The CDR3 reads CASSFSATSAYEQYF. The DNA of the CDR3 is TGCGCCAGCAGCTTTTCTGCGACTAGCGCCTACGAGCAGTACTTC.

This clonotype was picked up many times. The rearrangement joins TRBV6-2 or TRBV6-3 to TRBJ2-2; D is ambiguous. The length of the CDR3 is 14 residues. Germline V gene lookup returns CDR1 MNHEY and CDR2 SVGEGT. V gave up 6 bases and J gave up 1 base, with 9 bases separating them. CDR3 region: CASSEWGNTGELFF. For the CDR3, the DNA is TGTGCCAGCAGCGAATGGGGGAACACCGGGGAGCTGTTTTTT.

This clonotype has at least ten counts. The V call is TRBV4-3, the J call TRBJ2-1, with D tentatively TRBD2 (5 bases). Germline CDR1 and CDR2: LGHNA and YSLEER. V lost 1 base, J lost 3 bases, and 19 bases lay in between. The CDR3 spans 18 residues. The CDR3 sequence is CASSQVNRLGRGYNEQFF. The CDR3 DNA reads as TGCGCCAGCAGCCAAGTCAACCGGTTGGGGAGAGGCTACAATGAGCAGTTCTTC.

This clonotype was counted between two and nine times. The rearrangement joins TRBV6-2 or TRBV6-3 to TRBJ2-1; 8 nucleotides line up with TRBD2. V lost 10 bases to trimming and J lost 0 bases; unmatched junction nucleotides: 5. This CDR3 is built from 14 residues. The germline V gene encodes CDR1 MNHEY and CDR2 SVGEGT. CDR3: CATLRGASYNEQFF. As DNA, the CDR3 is TGTGCCACCCTGCGGGGGGCCTCCTACAATGAGCAGTTCTTC.

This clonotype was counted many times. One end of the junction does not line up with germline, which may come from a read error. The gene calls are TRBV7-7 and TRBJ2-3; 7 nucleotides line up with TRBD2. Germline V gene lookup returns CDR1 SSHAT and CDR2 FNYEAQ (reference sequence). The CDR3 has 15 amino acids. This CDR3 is CASSLNGGGRATQYF. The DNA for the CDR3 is TGTGCTAGCAGCTTAAATGGGGGGGGACGAGCTACGCAGTATTTT.

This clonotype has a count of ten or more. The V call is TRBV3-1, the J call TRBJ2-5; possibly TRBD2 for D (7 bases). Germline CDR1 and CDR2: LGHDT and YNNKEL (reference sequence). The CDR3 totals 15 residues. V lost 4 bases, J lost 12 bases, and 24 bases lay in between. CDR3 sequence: CASSPTPGGAFFEYF. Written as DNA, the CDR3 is TGTGCCAGCAGCCCCACTCCGGGGGGCGCCTTCTTCGAGTACTTC.

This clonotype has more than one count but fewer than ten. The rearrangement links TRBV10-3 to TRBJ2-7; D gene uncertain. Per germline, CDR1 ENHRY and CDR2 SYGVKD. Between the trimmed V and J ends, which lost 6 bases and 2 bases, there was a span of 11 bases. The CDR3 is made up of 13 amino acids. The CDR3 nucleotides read TGTGCCATCAGATTGAACAGTACCTACGAGCAGTACTTC. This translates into CAIRLNSTYEQYF.

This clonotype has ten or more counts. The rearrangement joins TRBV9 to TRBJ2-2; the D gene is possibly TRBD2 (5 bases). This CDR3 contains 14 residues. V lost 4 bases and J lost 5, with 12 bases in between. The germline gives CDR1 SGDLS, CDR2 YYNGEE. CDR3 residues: CASSPGLETGELFF. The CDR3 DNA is TGTGCCAGCAGCCCAGGACTGGAAACCGGGGAGCTGTTTTTT.

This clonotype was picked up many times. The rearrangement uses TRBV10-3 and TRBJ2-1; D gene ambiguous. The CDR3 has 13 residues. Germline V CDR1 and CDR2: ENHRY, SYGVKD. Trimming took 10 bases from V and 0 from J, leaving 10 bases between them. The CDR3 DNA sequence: TGTGCCACCCACGAAAGCTCCTACAATGAGCAGTTCTTC. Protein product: CATHESSYNEQFF.

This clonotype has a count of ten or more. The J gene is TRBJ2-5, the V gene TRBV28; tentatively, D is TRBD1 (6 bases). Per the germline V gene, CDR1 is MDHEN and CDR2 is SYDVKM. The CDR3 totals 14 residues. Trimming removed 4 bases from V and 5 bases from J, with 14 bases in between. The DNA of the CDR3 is TGTGCCAGCAGTTCGGGACAAAAGAGGGAGACCCAGTACTTC. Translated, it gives CASSSGQKRETQYF. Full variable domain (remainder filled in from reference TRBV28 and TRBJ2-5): DVKVTQSSRYLVKRTGEKVFLECVQDMDHENMFWYRQDPGLGLRLIYFSYDVKMKEKGDIPEGYSVSREKKERFSLILESASTNQTSMYLCASSSGQKRETQYFGPGTRLLVL.

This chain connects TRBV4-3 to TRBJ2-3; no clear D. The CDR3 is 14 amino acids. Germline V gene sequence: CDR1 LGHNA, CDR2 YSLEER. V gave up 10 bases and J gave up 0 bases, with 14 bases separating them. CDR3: CAIRPFTSTDTQYF. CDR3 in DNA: TGCGCCATAAGGCCCTTCACTAGCACAGATACGCAGTATTTT.

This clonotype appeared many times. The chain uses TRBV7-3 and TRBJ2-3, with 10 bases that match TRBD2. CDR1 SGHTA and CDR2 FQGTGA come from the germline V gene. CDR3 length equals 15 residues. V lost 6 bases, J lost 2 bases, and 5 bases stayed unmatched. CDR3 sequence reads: CASSSGGRYTDTQYF. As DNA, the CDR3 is TGTGCCAGCAGTAGCGGGGGGCGATACACAGATACGCAGTATTTT.

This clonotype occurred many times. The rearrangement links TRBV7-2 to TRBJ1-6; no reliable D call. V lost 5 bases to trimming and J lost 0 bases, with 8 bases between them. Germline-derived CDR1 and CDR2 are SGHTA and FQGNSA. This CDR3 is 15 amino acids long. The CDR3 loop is CASSPRSSYNSPLHF. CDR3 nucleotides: TGTGCCAGCAGCCCCAGGTCCTCCTATAATTCACCCCTCCACTTT.

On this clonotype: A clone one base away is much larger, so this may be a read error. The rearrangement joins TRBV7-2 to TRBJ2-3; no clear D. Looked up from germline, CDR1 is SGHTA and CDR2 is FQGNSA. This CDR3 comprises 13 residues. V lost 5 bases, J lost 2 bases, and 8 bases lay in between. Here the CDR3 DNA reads TGTGCCAGCAGCCAGGAGTCCACAGATACGCAGTATTTT. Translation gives CASSQESTDTQYF.